These T cell receptor beta chains were read from a single sample in a study of OX40 agonist ivuxolimab in advanced cancers. Assay: immunoSEQ multiplex PCR; the TCRdb copy retains only in-frame clones and omits some. The sample has 53,000 or so clones; 80% to 85% are singletons. The starting material was CD4+ or CD8+ T cells sorted from blood, obtained in a trial of the OX40 agonist ivuxolimab. The origin of the receptors is an adult with an advanced solid tumor such as melanoma, head and neck, liver or kidney cancer. Each CDR3 is given with its conserved first and last residue.

v_call	cdr3_aa
TRBV19	CASKGENTEAFF
TRBV12-5	CASGLGGASEKLFF
TRBV30	CAWRREYNEQFF
TRBV7-2	CASSLGSGNQPQHF
TRBV7-2	CASSFNSGGAYEQYF
TRBV19	CASQGTSAEQYF
TRBV19	CASSMGTRRPGYTF
TRBV29-1	CSTSTGGSEAFF
TRBV7-9	CASSLAGTSGTACHF
TRBV6-6	CASRVTGTGNTIYF
TRBV23-1	CASSQSCTSNGETYNEQFF
TRBV5-4	CASSLGLAGGAYNEQFF
TRBV5-6	CASSWGGSYEQYF
TRBV18	CASSEGLANTGELFF
TRBV14	CASSHRLAGGTRDTQYF
TRBV5-6	CASSRGENRGRNYGYTF
TRBV7-8	CASSLQNSGFSYEQYF
TRBV6-5	CASMRVGNSPLHF
TRBV28	CASSTEPTYNEQFF
TRBV6-5	CASSYGAGVQPQHF
TRBV11-2	CASSLVSGTVNTGELFF
TRBV5-6	CASSKKDREVLPQHF
TRBV5-1	CASSPNDAGEKLFF
TRBV6-6	CASHVTSGGINEQFF
TRBV11-2	CASSPFAAGGNYEQYF
TRBV7-9	CASSRGEDTIYF
TRBV7-8	CASSLRQGQSTDTQYF
TRBV2	CASSDVVVGETQYF
TRBV5-1	CASSLGMNTEAFF
TRBV1	CTSSHPRGKVDSPLHF
TRBV7-9	CASSLPWGSGNTIYF
TRBV4-1	CASSQSPSYNSPLHF
TRBV7-9	CASSLRLGVGSSYNSPLHF
TRBV11-2	CASSLGGASWIGEQFF
TRBV7-3	CASSLVKTGYTF
TRBV28	CASSLWGSAPVKRVRGTGELFF
TRBV28	CASTLRLYRQTAQHF
TRBV4-1	CASSSQAGDYEQFF
TRBV19	CASSITSGNSYEQYF
TRBV10-3	CAISAPGQGPYGYTF
TRBV5-1	CASSLDLTSSYNEQFF
TRBV6-1	CASSPQQGAYEQYF
TRBV4-3	CASSQDRSGAYGYTF
TRBV5-5	CASTLSGGRGPTYYGYTF
TRBV28	CASSVSYGYTF
TRBV19	CASSIRELGSPLHF
TRBV5-5	CASTSSRDRGTDTQYF
TRBV7-7	CASSLGGRRADTQYF
TRBV15	CATSRGRRTGRISEQYF
TRBV6-1	CASRRQGALETQYF
TRBV11-2	CASSSPGAFF
TRBV6-1	CASSDKGNYGYTF
TRBV7-6	CASSSRVAGGYNEQFF